Shown below are 7 T cell receptor beta chains from a single sample sequenced in a study of T cells in Graves' hyperthyroidism and ophthalmopathy. Authors of the study amplified TCR beta CDR3 regions from RNA transcripts. The study used the HTBI primer set for a first-round RT-PCR of the TCR CDR3. TCRdb re-analysed the multiplex PCR reads in MiXCR, keeping a single row per CDR3 protein. The data contain about 500,000 distinct CDR3 sequences, approximately 15% of them singletons. The sequenced sample consisted of blood. These receptors all stem from a woman younger than 35 with Graves' hyperthyroidism.

This clonotype was seen more than once but under ten times. The chain couples TRBV5-1 to TRBJ1-1; D is uncertain. The germline V gene has CDR1 SGHRS and CDR2 YFSETQ. The CDR3 covers 13 residues. V dropped 4 bases and J dropped 4 bases, with 11 bases sitting between them. CDR3: CASSTGEGTEAFF. The CDR3 region has the DNA TGCGCCAGCAGCACGGGCGAAGGCACTGAAGCTTTCTTT.

In this sample, this clonotype turned up many times. The CDR3 spells CASSLGTQYF. The CDR3 DNA reads TGTGCCAGCAGTTTGGGTACGCAGTATTTT. This chain connects TRBV12-3 or TRBV12-4 to TRBJ2-5; D remains ambiguous. The closer fit of TRBJ2-3 to the DNA end suggests the J call may be wrong. The length of the CDR3 is 10 residues.

This clonotype has only a few counts. The CDR3 DNA reads as TGTGCCAGTAGTCTCCTAGTGGGAGGGCCCAATGAGCAGTTCTTC. Translation: CASSLLVGGPNEQFF. J is TRBJ2-1 and V is TRBV19; 7 nucleotides line up with TRBD2. The length of the CDR3 is 15 residues. J gave up 6 bases and V 5 bases, and 10 bases lay outside the gene matches. Germline CDR1 and CDR2: LNHDA and SQIVND (reference sequence).

Many counts were recorded for this clonotype. The chain links TRBV12-3 or TRBV12-4 to TRBJ2-7; 8 positions match TRBD2. There are 14 residues in the CDR3. V lost 3 bases, J lost 4 bases, and 5 bases stayed unmatched. The CDR3 protein is CASSFVSGSYEQYF. In DNA, the CDR3 is TGTGCCAGCAGTTTCGTCAGCGGGAGTTACGAGCAGTACTTC.

Ten or more counts support this clonotype. This chain links TRBV11-3 with TRBJ2-5, with D tentatively TRBD1 (5 bases). The CDR3 length is 15 residues. The V gene lost 0 bases and the J gene lost 2 bases, with 10 bases spanning the gap. Germline V gives CDR1 SGHNT, CDR2 YENEEA. The CDR3, as DNA: TGTGCCAGCAGCTTAGACTTACAGGCGCAAGAGACCCAGTACTTC. As protein: CASSLDLQAQETQYF.

This clonotype was counted ten times or more. The V gene is TRBV28, the J gene TRBJ1-2; unclear D gene. Trimming shortened V by 6 bases and J by 4 bases, and 18 bases separated the two germline ends. CDR1 and CDR2 from the germline V gene are MDHEN and SYDVKM. CDR3 length: 15 residues. The CDR3 sequence: CASSPYRRSGYGYTF. CDR3 bases: TGTGCCAGCAGCCCCTATCGTAGGTCCGGCTATGGCTACACCTTC.

This clonotype was picked up many times. The rearrangement joins TRBV6-5 to TRBJ2-7, with TRBD2 as a possible D gene (6 bases). The CDR3 covers 13 residues. Germline assignment: CDR1 MNHEY and CDR2 SVGAGI. Trimming took off 2 bases at V and 3 bases at J, with 8 bases between the two ends. The CDR3 region is CASSYGRDYEQYF. DNA for the CDR3: TGTGCCAGCAGTTACGGGCGGGACTACGAGCAGTACTTC.